Sequencing of this T cell receptor beta chain was carried out in a study of shared clonotypes between healthy human individuals. Study summary: Three men and two women, aged 18 to 49, were donors.

In its sample, this clone was seen once. Its specificity is unknown. Naive CD8 cells lacked CD45RO, underwent positive selection for CCR7 and left out terminally differentiated effector memory CD45RA+ cells. The healthy adult donors were HIV-negative and reported no recent acute infections or vaccinations. Study-level points and caveats: Generation probabilities were higher for clonotypes shared across all four sorted-subset donors than for unshared ones.

In germline, CDR1 is LNHNV, CDR2 YYDKDF (reference sequence). V shed 6 bases and J 0 bases; nucleotides not matched to a gene: 12. This CDR3 has 19 residues. Replicate PCRs from sorted subsets contained roughly 220 ng DNA, which is roughly 30,000 T cell genomes. Profiled with immunoSEQ multiplex PCR; TCRdb holds only in-frame clones, not every one. In the table there are millions of clones, around 93% of which are singletons. The sequence was obtained from a man aged 18 to 29 in good health. Some clones in this sample may be carry-over from other donors' samples. Sequencing was performed on naive CD8+ T cells from PBMCs. This chain connects TRBV15 to TRBJ2-6; 9 bases fit TRBD1. DNA of the CDR3: TGTGCCACCAGTCTATCCCGGACAGGGGCCACCTCTGGGGCCAACGTCCTGACTTTC. Translation: CATSLSRTGATSGANVLTF.